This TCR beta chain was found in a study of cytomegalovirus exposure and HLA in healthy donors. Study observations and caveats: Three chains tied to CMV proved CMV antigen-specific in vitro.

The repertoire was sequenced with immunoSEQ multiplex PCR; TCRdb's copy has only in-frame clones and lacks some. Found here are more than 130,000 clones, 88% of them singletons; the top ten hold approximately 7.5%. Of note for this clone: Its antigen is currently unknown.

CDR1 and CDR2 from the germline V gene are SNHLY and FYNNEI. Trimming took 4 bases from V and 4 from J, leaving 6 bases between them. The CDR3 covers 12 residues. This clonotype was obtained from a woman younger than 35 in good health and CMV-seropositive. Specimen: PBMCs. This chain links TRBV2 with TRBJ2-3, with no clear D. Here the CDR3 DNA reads TGTGCCAGCAGTGTTAGCCCAGATACGCAGTATTTT. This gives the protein CASSVSPDTQYF. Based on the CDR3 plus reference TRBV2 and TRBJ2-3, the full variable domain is EPEVTQTPSHQVTQMGQEVILRCVPISNHLYFYWYRQILGQKVEFLVSFYNNEISEKSEIFDDQFSVERPDGSNFTLKIRSTKLEDSAMYFCASSVSPDTQYFGPGTRLTVL.